This T cell receptor (beta chain) stems from a study of OX40 agonist ivuxolimab in advanced cancers. Across the study: Patients were dosed with the agonistic anti-OX40 (CD134) antibody ivuxolimab.

At cycle 4 day 1, cycle 7 day 1, and baseline, blood was sampled. The method was immunoSEQ multiplex PCR; TCRdb's version includes in-frame clones alone and lacks a portion of them. Altogether about 32,000 clones are present, approximately 89% being singletons, with the ten largest covering around 24%. Trimming cost V 2 bases and J 6 bases; bases outside gene matches: 18. The CDR3 runs 18 residues. Germline V CDR1 and CDR2: LGHNA, YNFKEQ. Study outcomes and limitations: Expansion of clones was among the lowest in partial responders at 0.1-3.0 mg/kg. Expanded clones belonging to CD8+ T cells outnumbered, on average, those of CD4+.

Only one count was recorded for this clone. The antigen remains undetermined. This chain connects TRBV4-2 to TRBJ1-2, with 7 bases fitting TRBD1. The TCR originated in an adult with an advanced solid tumor such as melanoma, head and neck, liver or kidney cancer. Sequenced material: CD4+ or CD8+ T cells sorted from blood, taken in a trial of the OX40 agonist ivuxolimab. In DNA, the CDR3 is TGTGCCAGCAGCCAATCGGTCCTAAGCACACAGGGGTACCATGGCTACACCTTC. This gives the protein CASSQSVLSTQGYHGYTF.